This T cell receptor (beta chain) emerged from a study of T cell responses to AZD1222 COVID-19 vaccine. Study at large: Recipients boosted at about 4 weeks or about 12 weeks are pooled. Study-wide results and limits: Just five to seven people given AZD1222 tested seropositive at baseline. Dominant CD4 TCR responses targeted spike regions 160-218 and 743-854.

For this clone: Its target is unknown.

Looked up from germline, CDR1 is MNHEY and CDR2 is SMNVEV (reference sequence). This CDR3 contains 14 residues. V lost 5 bases, J lost 4 bases, and 5 bases stayed unmatched. Sequencing was performed with immunoSEQ multiplex PCR; in TCRdb, only in-frame clones are kept and a portion is missing. Of approximately 160,000 clones detected, about nine tenths appear once; the ten largest clones hold about 1.6%. The chain recombines TRBV27 with TRBJ1-5; 7 bases are shared with TRBD1. This specimen was peripheral blood, taken on day 0 of AZD1222 vaccination. The receptor comes from an adult in good health. DNA for the CDR3: TGTGCCAGCAGTGCCTACAGGGGTAATCAGCCCCAGCATTTT. Protein product: CASSAYRGNQPQHF.